This paragraph covers one T cell receptor (beta chain) sequence. This sample is drawn from a study of blood T cell repertoires in COVID-19. Across the study: Italy, Spain and the United States were the sources of the convalescent and acute COVID-19 samples.

The V gene's germline CDR1 is SGHAT and CDR2 FQNNGV. Trimming took off 2 bases at V and 2 bases at J, with 12 bases between the two ends. CDR3 length: 15 amino acids. Clones were sequenced by immunoSEQ multiplex PCR, and TCRdb holds only the in-frame ones, with some missing. Of nearly 350,000 clones detected, about 87% appear once; the ten largest clones hold over 6%. The sequence was obtained from a woman between 50 and 59 years old with COVID-19, enrolled during active disease. The sample taken for sequencing was peripheral blood. The chain couples TRBV11-2 to TRBJ2-5, with TRBD2 as a possible D gene (6 bases). In DNA, the CDR3 is TGTGCCAGCAGCTTAAATCGAGGAGGGCAAGAGACCCAGTACTTC. This encodes CASSLNRGGQETQYF.